The text below deals with one T cell receptor (beta chain). The CDR3 has 17 amino acids. V was pared by 1 base and J by 4 bases, with 17 bases between. Germline V CDR1 and CDR2: SGHDT, YYEEEE. These data belong to a study of blood T cell repertoires in COVID-19. Study in general: T cells, B-cell-depleted T cells, or PBMCs provided the cDNA or gDNA that served as material.

This table comes from immunoSEQ multiplex PCR, and its TCRdb copy is limited to in-frame clones, with some not included. The table includes 180,000 or so clones, approximately 84% detected once. Residents of approximately 25 US areas, aged about 18 to 89 years, made up the participants. This TCR derives from a human donor with acute COVID-19. The donor label of this sample is uncertain. The source material was PBMCs or T cells enriched from blood (not recorded which). The rearrangement links TRBV5-6 to TRBJ2-2; D may be TRBD1 (5 bases). The CDR3 sequence: CASSLKARQFITGELFF. The CDR3 coding sequence is TGTGCCAGCAGCTTGAAGGCTAGACAGTTTATCACCGGGGAGCTGTTTTTT.